This paragraph reports one T cell receptor beta chain. Its target is not known. Focal radiation with ipilimumab CTLA-4 blockade was given to patients with chemo-refractory metastatic non-small-cell lung cancer. The method was immunoSEQ multiplex PCR; TCRdb's version includes in-frame clones alone and lacks a portion of them. Of more than 90,000 clones in the sample, 70% to 85% were seen once. The sample is drawn from a study of radiotherapy plus CTLA-4 blockade in lung cancer. Study-level information: The study recorded objective responses in around a sixth of patients and disease control in 31%. Study-level results: After treatment with radiotherapy plus ipilimumab, TCR clones that came from the tumor expanded in blood. The authors reported that early blood T cell clone dynamics, with interferon-beta, best predicted response.

V lost 4 bases and J 4 bases, leaving 13 bases between the germline ends. Germline loops: CDR1 GTSNPN, CDR2 SVGIG (reference sequence). This CDR3 comprises 13 residues. The source material was peripheral blood, sampled from a patient treated with radiotherapy plus ipilimumab. This receptor was obtained from a human donor with non-small cell lung cancer that progressed on radiotherapy plus ipilimumab. Some clones in this sample may be carry-over from other donors' samples. The chain combines TRBV30 with TRBJ1-1, with D unresolved. CDR3 sequence reads: CAWTGQAGTEAFF. The CDR3, as DNA: TGTGCCTGGACGGGCCAGGCGGGCACTGAAGCTTTCTTT.